Following are 31 T cell receptor beta chains from one sample sequenced in a study of cytomegalovirus exposure and HLA in healthy donors. TCRdb's copy holds only in-frame clones and misses some; the assay was immunoSEQ multiplex PCR. The sample has 90,000 to 150,000 clones; roughly 88% are singletons. The sequencing input was PBMCs. These receptors were obtained from a woman aged 18 to 35 in good health and CMV-seropositive.

This CDR3 reads CASSWGGLNTEAFF. CDR3 nucleotides: TGCGCCAGCAGCTGGGGGGGGTTGAACACTGAAGCTTTCTTT. V usage is TRBV5-1 and J usage is TRBJ1-1, with D possibly being TRBD1 (5 bases). Germline values: CDR1 SGHRS, CDR2 YFSETQ. V was clipped by 3 bases and J by 0 bases, with 9 bases between them. The CDR3 covers 14 residues.

The CDR3 DNA reads TGTGCCAGCAGGGGGACAGGGGGCTTTAGAGGCAATCAGCCCCAGCATTTT. It encodes CASRGTGGFRGNQPQHF. V and J are TRBV6-4 and TRBJ1-5; 12 positions match TRBD1. The CDR3 contains 17 residues. Germline trimming cut 6 bases from V and 2 bases from J; bases unmatched to any gene: 8. CDR1 and CDR2 from the germline V gene are MRHNA and SNTAGT.

The chain joins TRBV28 to TRBJ1-2; D is uncertain. The length of the CDR3 is 12 residues. Germline-derived CDR1 and CDR2 are MDHEN and SYDVKM. V lost 6 bases, J lost 10 bases, and 15 bases lay in between. CDR3 protein: CASSPKARYYTF. The CDR3 DNA reads as TGTGCCAGCAGCCCCAAGGCGAGGTACTACACCTTC.

This clone was seen just once. The V and J genes are TRBV5-1 and TRBJ1-3; 8 bases map to TRBD1. J gave up 2 bases and V 4 bases, and 2 bases lay outside the gene matches. The CDR3 has 14 residues. From germline, CDR1 is SGHRS and CDR2 YFSETQ. The CDR3 region is CASSETGAGNTIYF. The CDR3 DNA reads as TGCGCCAGCAGCGAGACAGGGGCTGGAAACACCATATATTTT.

The gene calls are TRBV15 and TRBJ2-3; TRBD2 aligns across 13 bases. This CDR3 is 17 amino acids long. CDR1 and CDR2 (germline): LNHNV, YYDKDF (reference sequence). J was trimmed by 6 bases and V by 3 bases; bases with no gene match: 9. In DNA, the CDR3 is TGTGCCACCAGCAGTGAGACTAGCGGGGGGTATTTTGATACGCAGTATTTT. This encodes CATSSETSGGYFDTQYF.

The rearrangement joins TRBV19 to TRBJ1-2; maybe TRBD1 (6 bases). Per germline, CDR1 LNHDA and CDR2 SQIVND (reference sequence). V shed 3 bases and J shed 3 bases, with 26 bases lying between them. CDR3 length equals 19 residues. This chain's CDR3 is CASSIGQGLETVLDYGYTF. The DNA of the CDR3 is TGTGCCAGTAGTATTGGGCAGGGGTTAGAAACGGTGTTGGACTATGGCTACACCTTC.

The CDR3 coding sequence is TGTGCCAGCAGTTTAACAGGGGTAATCACAGATACGCAGTATTTT. Amino acids: CASSLTGVITDTQYF. The V and J genes are TRBV27 and TRBJ2-3; 7 bases line up with TRBD1. Germline V gene lookup returns CDR1 MNHEY and CDR2 SMNVEV (reference sequence). V dropped 2 bases and J dropped 2; count of bases not matched to a gene: 4. CDR3 length: 15 residues.

This sequence joins TRBV11-3 and TRBJ2-1; 7 bases match TRBD2. The CDR3 covers 17 residues. The V segment lost 2 bases and the J segment 6 bases; nucleotides outside the gene matches: 13. Germline CDR1 and CDR2: SGHNT and YENEEA. CDR3 protein: CASSLRTWRESSNEQFF. The CDR3 DNA reads TGTGCCAGCAGCTTAAGAACCTGGCGGGAGTCGTCCAATGAGCAGTTCTTC.

The chain uses TRBV11-1 and TRBJ2-3; 7 bases match TRBD1. From germline, CDR1 is SGHAT and CDR2 FQDESV (reference sequence). The CDR3 totals 15 residues. V lost 6 bases to trimming and J lost 0 bases; unmatched junction nucleotides: 6. CDR3 bases: TGTGCCAGCAGGCAACCGGGACAGAGCACAGATACGCAGTATTTT. As protein: CASRQPGQSTDTQYF.

The chain uses TRBV5-6 and TRBJ1-1, with D uncertain. The V and J ends lost 1 base and 6 bases respectively, with 7 bases between them. CDR1 and CDR2 from the germline V gene are SGHDT and YYEEEE. This CDR3 contains 12 residues. The CDR3 DNA is TGTGCCAGCAGCTTGTTCAGCGCTGAAGCTTTCTTT. This sequence encodes CASSLFSAEAFF.

This clone occurred once. The rearrangement joins TRBV11-2 to TRBJ1-2; tentative D call: TRBD1 (5 bases). Germline V CDR1 and CDR2: SGHAT, FQNNGV. The CDR3 length is 14 residues. V was trimmed by 3 bases and J by 3 bases, leaving 11 bases between them. The CDR3 DNA reads as TGTGCCAGCAGCTTCCGACAGTCCGACTATGGCTACACCTTC. It encodes CASSFRQSDYGYTF.

V usage is TRBV10-3 and J usage is TRBJ1-1; maybe TRBD1 (6 bases). Trimming stripped 6 bases from V and 0 bases from J, with 8 bases between. Germline V CDR1 and CDR2: ENHRY, SYGVKD. This CDR3 has 13 residues. The CDR3 region has the DNA TGTGCCATCAGACAGGGCATGAACACTGAAGCTTTCTTT. This gives the protein CAIRQGMNTEAFF.

This chain connects TRBV18 to TRBJ1-2, with 9 nucleotides matching TRBD1. The V segment lost 0 bases and the J segment 4 bases; nucleotides outside the gene matches: 6. The CDR3 runs to 16 residues. The germline gives CDR1 KGHSH, CDR2 LQKENI. The DNA of the CDR3 is TGTGCCAGCTCACCACCGTTGGGACAGGGCTCCTATGGCTACACCTTC. As protein: CASSPPLGQGSYGYTF. Based on the CDR3 plus reference TRBV18 and TRBJ1-2, the full variable domain is NAGVMQNPRHLVRRRGQEARLRCSPMKGHSHVYWYRQLPEEGLKFMVYLQKENIIDESGMPKERFSAEFPKEGPSILRIQQVVRGDSAAYFCASSPPLGQGSYGYTFGSGTRLTVV.

The V gene is TRBV4-2, the J gene TRBJ2-2, with 15 bases aligning to TRBD2. V shed 4 bases and J 5 bases; nucleotides not matched to a gene: 5. Germline V lookup: CDR1 LGHNA, CDR2 YNFKEQ. The CDR3 runs to 17 residues. CDR3 region: CASSPRTSGRGTGELFF. CDR3 DNA: TGTGCCAGCAGCCCCCGGACTAGCGGGAGGGGTACCGGGGAGCTGTTTTTT.

The chain carries TRBV23-1 and TRBJ1-5; D perhaps matches TRBD1 (5 bases). Being an ORF, TRBV23-1 has a function that is uncertain. The V end was cut by 4 bases, the J end by 0 bases, with 22 bases between. The CDR3 is 19 residues long. The CDR3 DNA follows: TGCGCCAGCAGTCCCAGAATGGGCGGACATCTCCCTAGCAATCAGCCCCAGCATTTT. The encoded protein is CASSPRMGGHLPSNQPQHF.

The chain joins TRBV10-3 to TRBJ2-5, with a tentative D call TRBD2 (6 bases). The CDR3 extends over 14 amino acids. Germline loops: CDR1 ENHRY, CDR2 SYGVKD. V lost 4 bases to trimming and J lost 2 bases, with 11 bases between them. CDR3 nucleotides: TGTGCCATCAGTGCGACTAGTGTTCAAGAGACCCAGTACTTC. This gives the protein CAISATSVQETQYF.

The rearrangement joins TRBV29-1 to TRBJ2-5; D unclear. The CDR3 runs to 11 residues. Germline values: CDR1 SQVTM, CDR2 ANQGSEA. The V and J ends lost 6 bases and 3 bases respectively, with 8 bases between them. The CDR3 here is CSVQPKETQYF. The CDR3 DNA reads as TGCAGCGTCCAACCTAAAGAGACCCAGTACTTC.

The chain links TRBV30 to TRBJ2-1, with 8 bases fitting TRBD2. Germline CDR1 GTSNPN, CDR2 SVGIG (reference sequence). This CDR3 region has 16 residues. J was trimmed by 5 bases and V by 3 bases; bases with no gene match: 12. The DNA of the CDR3 is TGTGCCTGGAGCGCCCTCGGGACTAGTAACGACAATGAGCAGTTCTTC. Amino acids: CAWSALGTSNDNEQFF. Using reference TRBV30 and TRBJ2-1 for the parts outside the CDR3, the full variable domain is SQTIHQWPATLVQPVGSPLSLECTVEGTSNPNLYWYRQAAGRGLQLLFYSVGIGQISSEVPQNLSASRPQDRQFILSSKKLLLSDSGFYLCAWSALGTSNDNEQFFGPGTRLTVL.

The chain combines TRBV7-2 with TRBJ2-2, with TRBD1 matching 8 bases. The CDR3 spans 14 residues. After removal of 5 bases from V and 5 bases from J, the junction contained 4 bases not matched to a gene. Germline loops: CDR1 SGHTA, CDR2 FQGNSA. CDR3 DNA: TGTGCCAGCAGCGGTCGGACAGGGACCGGGGAGCTGTTTTTT. Translated: CASSGRTGTGELFF.

V is TRBV5-5 and J is TRBJ2-3; D not resolved. This CDR3 contains 12 residues. Germline V lookup: CDR1 SGHKS, CDR2 YYEKEE (reference sequence). Trimming left V 2 bases short and J 6 bases short, with 7 bases between. The CDR3 sequence is CASSFPRDTQYF. The CDR3 nucleotides are TGTGCCAGCAGCTTTCCCCGGGATACGCAGTATTTT.

The gene calls are TRBV18 and TRBJ1-6; weak D call: TRBD1 (6 bases). CDR1 KGHSH and CDR2 LQKENI come from the germline V gene. The CDR3 runs to 14 residues. V shed 2 bases and J shed 10 bases, with 12 bases lying between them. The CDR3 reads CASSPSGQGSPLHF. The CDR3 DNA reads TGTGCCAGCTCACCATCGGGCCAGGGGTCACCCCTCCACTTT.

This chain links TRBV5-4 with TRBJ2-2; TRBD2 aligns across 10 bases. Germline CDR1 and CDR2: SGHNT and YYREEE (reference sequence). V lost 0 bases and J lost 4; bases outside the gene matches: 6. CDR3 length: 17 residues. The CDR3 here is CASSLGGASGSTGELFF. As DNA, the CDR3 is TGTGCCAGCAGCTTGGGTGGGGCTAGCGGGAGCACCGGGGAGCTGTTTTTT.

The V and J genes are TRBV5-6 and TRBJ2-1; 9 bases are a match to TRBD2. CDR1 and CDR2 from the germline V gene are SGHDT and YYEEEE. V trimming: 3 bases; J trimming: 4 bases; junction bases outside the gene matches: 8. There are 16 residues in the CDR3. CDR3 loop: CASSSSRLAVYNEQFF. CDR3 in DNA: TGTGCCAGCAGCTCCTCTCGACTAGCGGTTTACAATGAGCAGTTCTTC. Supplemented by reference TRBV5-6 and TRBJ2-1, the full variable domain reads DAGVTQSPTHLIKTRGQQVTLRCSPKSGHDTVSWYQQALGQGPQFIFQYYEEEERQRGNFPDRFSGHQFPNYSSELNVNALLLGDSALYLCASSSSRLAVYNEQFFGPGTRLTVL.

The rearrangement links TRBV5-4 to TRBJ2-1; 9 bases line up with TRBD1. This CDR3 spans 12 amino acids. The V segment lost 6 bases and the J segment 13 bases; nucleotides outside the gene matches: 8. Per germline, CDR1 SGHNT and CDR2 YYREEE (reference sequence). CDR3 nucleotides: TGTGCCAGCAACCAGCCGGGACAGGGACAGTTCTTC. Its protein is CASNQPGQGQFF.

This clone was observed once. V gene TRBV7-2 combines with J gene TRBJ2-7, with a possible D match to TRBD1 (5 bases). CDR3 length: 17 residues. Germline CDR1 reads SGHTA; CDR2 reads FQGNSA. V was clipped by 1 base and J by 1 base, with 17 bases between them. The CDR3 loop reads CASSLGGPATLSYEQYF. In DNA form, the CDR3 reads TGTGCCAGCAGCTTAGGGGGCCCGGCGACGCTATCCTACGAGCAGTACTTC. Filled out from reference TRBV7-2 and TRBJ2-7, the complete variable domain reads GAGVSQSPSNKVTEKGKDVELRCDPISGHTALYWYRQSLGQGLEFLIYFQGNSAPDKSGLPSDRFSAERTGGSVSTLTIQRTQQEDSAVYLCASSLGGPATLSYEQYFGPGTRLTVT.

CDR3 sequence reads: CASSVETGGNYGYTF. The CDR3 DNA is TGTGCCAGCAGCGTAGAGACAGGGGGCAACTATGGCTACACCTTC. This sequence joins TRBV7-8 and TRBJ1-2; 10 positions agree with TRBD1. The V segment lost 5 bases and the J segment 2 bases; nucleotides outside the gene matches: 5. Germline-derived CDR1 and CDR2 are SGHVS and FQNEAQ. The CDR3 contains 15 residues. Full variable domain (outside the CDR3, taken from reference TRBV7-8 and TRBJ1-2): GAGVSQSPRYKVAKRGQDVALRCDPISGHVSLFWYQQALGQGPEFLTYFQNEAQLDKSGLPSDRFFAERPEGSVSTLKIQRTQQEDSAVYLCASSVETGGNYGYTFGSGTRLTVV.

The chain couples TRBV5-1 to TRBJ2-7, with D unresolved. Germline V CDR1 and CDR2: SGHRS, YFSETQ. V lost 0 bases and J 6 bases, leaving 19 bases between the germline ends. The CDR3 is made up of 16 amino acids. Here the CDR3 reads CASSLVASIIAAEQYF. The CDR3 DNA is TGCGCCAGCAGCTTGGTTGCCTCTATTATTGCCGCCGAGCAGTACTTC.

Comment on this clone: The germline gene is not matched at one end of the junction; a read error may be the cause. The J gene is TRBJ2-7, the V gene TRBV30, with TRBD1 identical over 9 bases. This CDR3 is 14 amino acids long. Germline values: CDR1 GTSNPN, CDR2 SVGIG (reference sequence). CDR3 nucleotides: TGTGCCTGGAGTAGGGACAGGGTCTCCCACGAGCAGTACTTC. Protein sequence: CAWSRDRVSHEQYF. Together with reference TRBV30 and TRBJ2-7, the CDR3 gives the full variable domain: SQTIHQWPATLVQPVGSPLSLECTVEGTSNPNLYWYRQAAGRGLQLLFYSVGIGQISSEVPQNLSASRPQDRQFILSSKKLLLSDSGFYLCAWSRDRVSHEQYFGPGTRLTVT.

The chain combines TRBV6-1 with TRBJ2-1; D is uncertain. The germline V and J ends were trimmed by 8 bases and 6 bases, with 14 bases remaining between them. The germline V gene encodes CDR1 MNHNS and CDR2 SASEGT. The CDR3 sequence is 13 residues long. The CDR3 is CASERKTGNEQFF. The DNA of the CDR3 is TGTGCCAGCGAACGGAAGACGGGCAATGAGCAGTTCTTC.

The V and J genes are TRBV5-1 and TRBJ2-1; a weak D match, TRBD1 (5 bases). Germline CDR1 and CDR2: SGHRS and YFSETQ. This CDR3 spans 14 amino acids. V gave up 5 bases and J gave up 0 bases, with 9 bases separating them. The CDR3 DNA sequence: TGCGCCAGCAGAGACGGACACTCCTACAATGAGCAGTTCTTC. Residues: CASRDGHSYNEQFF. The complete variable domain, with remaining parts taken from reference TRBV5-1 and TRBJ2-1, reads KAGVTQTPRYLIKTRGQQVTLSCSPISGHRSVSWYQQTPGQGLQFLFEYFSETQRNKGNFPGRFSGRQFSNSRSEMNVSTLELGDSALYLCASRDGHSYNEQFFGPGTRLTVL.

The V and J genes are TRBV29-1 and TRBJ1-3; no clear D gene. CDR1 is SQVTM, CDR2 ANQGSEA, per germline. The CDR3 length is 11 residues. V lost 7 bases and J lost 4, with 8 bases in between. CDR3 protein: CSAKEGNTIYF. The CDR3 DNA sequence: TGCAGCGCCAAAGAGGGAAACACCATATATTTT.